These T cell receptor beta chains were read from a single sample in a study of shared clonotypes between healthy human individuals. TCRdb keeps only in-frame clones here, not all; method: immunoSEQ multiplex PCR. The sample yields roughly 2.5 million clones, around 90% seen once. Sequenced: naive CD4+ T cells sorted from blood. The receptors originated from a man younger than 35 in good health. The CDR3 runs from the conserved cysteine through the conserved F or W. The D gene is left open where the match is weak. A row's size may be missing; if present it is once, few, many or a size class.

v_call	j_call	clone_size	d_call	cdr3_aa	cdr3_nt
TRBV6-5	TRBJ1-2	.	.	CASSYGGGRGYTF	TGTGCCAGCAGTTACGGGGGGGGCAGGGGCTACACCTTC
TRBV5-1	TRBJ1-1	few	TRBD1	CASSSQGAATEAFF	TGCGCCAGCAGCTCTCAGGGGGCGGCCACTGAAGCTTTCTTT
TRBV6-6	TRBJ1-1	.	.	CASSYLGSMNTEAFF	TGTGCCAGCAGTTACTTGGGCAGCATGAACACTGAAGCTTTCTTT
TRBV29-1	TRBJ2-3	.	TRBD1	CSVDSSLGQGADTQYF	TGCAGCGTTGATAGCTCTCTTGGACAGGGGGCTGATACGCAGTATTTT
TRBV9	TRBJ2-3	.	.	CASSPDSTDTQYF	TGTGCCAGCAGCCCAGACAGCACAGATACGCAGTATTTT
TRBV6-4	TRBJ2-1	.	TRBD1	CASRVGQNSYNEQFF	TGTGCCAGCAGAGTGGGACAGAACTCCTACAATGAGCAGTTCTTC
TRBV11-2	TRBJ2-5	.	.	CASSPLWWYQETQYF	TGTGCCAGCAGCCCCTTGTGGTGGTACCAAGAGACCCAGTACTTC
TRBV7-9	TRBJ2-4	.	.	CASSLGRGPLTKNIQYF	TGTGCCAGCAGCTTAGGCCGCGGGCCGCTAACCAAAAACATTCAGTACTTC
TRBV7-8	TRBJ1-1	once	TRBD1	CASSQRGTGVLGTEAFF	TGTGCCAGCAGCCAGAGGGGGACAGGGGTTTTGGGAACTGAAGCTTTCTTT
TRBV11-2	TRBJ2-5	.	.	CASSLLSETQYF	TGTGCCAGCAGCCTTCTAAGTGAGACCCAGTACTTC
TRBV2	TRBJ1-2	.	.	CASRATTMGYGYTF	TGTGCCAGCAGAGCAACCACAATGGGATATGGCTACACCTTC
TRBV6-6	TRBJ2-4	.	.	CASSYSGANQYF	TGTGCCAGCAGTTACTCGGGGGCCAATCAGTACTTC
TRBV11-3	TRBJ2-1	.	.	CASSLVDGPNEQFF	TGTGCCAGCAGCTTAGTGGACGGGCCCAATGAGCAGTTCTTC
TRBV5-6	TRBJ1-2	.	.	CASSLELSPNYGYTF	TGTGCCAGCAGCTTGGAATTAAGTCCTAACTATGGCTACACCTTC
TRBV10-3	TRBJ2-1	once	.	CAISEGGGSYNEQFF	TGTGCCATCAGTGAGGGGGGCGGCTCCTACAATGAGCAGTTCTTC
TRBV5-1	TRBJ2-2	.	TRBD2	CASSPGGTRYTGELFF	TGCGCCAGCAGCCCGGGGGGGACTAGGTACACCGGGGAGCTGTTTTTT
TRBV30	TRBJ2-6	.	.	CAWSVFPSGANVLTF	TGTGCCTGGAGTGTCTTTCCCTCTGGGGCCAACGTCCTGACTTTC
TRBV18	TRBJ1-4	.	.	CASSPLFGTNEKLFF	TGTGCCAGCTCACCACTTTTCGGGACGAATGAAAAACTGTTTTTT
TRBV10-3	TRBJ2-1	.	.	CAISDSKAGGSYNEQFF	TGTGCCATCAGTGACTCAAAAGCGGGCGGTTCCTACAATGAGCAGTTCTTC
TRBV12-5	TRBJ2-2	.	.	CASGLVLNSLLGELFF	TGTGCTAGTGGTTTGGTACTAAACAGCTTACTCGGGGAGCTGTTTTTT
TRBV2	TRBJ2-5	.	.	CASGEGETQYF	TGTGCCAGCGGCGAAGGGGAGACCCAGTACTTC
TRBV7-2	TRBJ2-7	once	.	CASSRRTESSYEQYF	TGTGCCAGCAGCCGTCGGACAGAGAGCTCCTACGAGCAGTACTTC
TRBV19	TRBJ2-6	.	.	CASSITTADSGANVLTF	TGTGCCAGTAGTATAACGACAGCGGACTCTGGGGCCAACGTCCTGACTTTC
TRBV2	TRBJ2-3	.	TRBD1	CASSDGTARRDTQYF	TGTGCCAGCAGCGATGGGACAGCCCGACGGGATACGCAGTATTTT
TRBV27	TRBJ1-2	.	TRBD1	CASSFTGEGGYTF	TGTGCCAGCAGTTTCACAGGGGAGGGTGGCTACACCTTC
TRBV7-2	TRBJ1-2	.	.	CASSLTTGTGSSYTF	TGTGCCAGCAGCTTAACGACCGGCACAGGGTCTAGCTACACCTTC
TRBV19	TRBJ2-2	.	.	CASAAGGGELFF	TGTGCCAGCGCCGCGGGCGGCGGGGAGCTGTTTTTT
TRBV6-1	TRBJ1-1	few	TRBD1	CASYRGMNTEAFF	TGTGCCAGCTACAGGGGCATGAACACTGAAGCTTTCTTT
TRBV5-1	TRBJ2-4	.	.	CASRRLTGGGNIQYF	TGCGCCAGCAGGAGATTAACAGGGGGAGGGAACATTCAGTACTTC
TRBV19	TRBJ1-2	.	TRBD1	CASSIEGTEDGYTF	TGTGCCAGTAGTATCGAGGGGACAGAGGATGGCTACACCTTC
TRBV5-6	TRBJ2-2	.	.	CASSFFGVLGGAGELFF	TGTGCCAGCAGCTTCTTCGGGGTCCTCGGGGGAGCCGGGGAGCTGTTTTTT
TRBV6-4	TRBJ2-1	.	TRBD2	CASSRAGERWNEQFF	TGTGCCAGCAGTCGAGCGGGAGAAAGGTGGAATGAGCAGTTCTTC
TRBV6-6	TRBJ1-1	.	.	CASSWGRDEAFF	TGTGCCAGCAGCTGGGGTAGGGATGAAGCTTTCTTT
TRBV7-2	TRBJ1-4	.	TRBD1	CASSSGQGRNEKLFF	TGTGCCAGCAGCTCTGGACAGGGTAGAAATGAAAAACTGTTTTTT
TRBV5-6	TRBJ1-2	.	.	CASSRGQGDGYTF	TGTGCCAGCAGTAGGGGCCAGGGTGATGGCTACACCTTC
TRBV15	TRBJ2-2	once	.	CATSRGQVGLTGELFF	TGTGCCACCAGCAGAGGGCAGGTGGGGCTCACCGGGGAGCTGTTTTTT
TRBV30	TRBJ1-2	.	.	CAWSPDSDYGYTF	TGTGCCTGGAGTCCCGACAGTGATTATGGCTACACCTTC
TRBV15	TRBJ2-2	.	TRBD2	CATSRDSPSGSNTGELFF	TGTGCCACCAGCAGAGATAGTCCGAGCGGGAGTAACACCGGGGAGCTGTTTTTT
TRBV4-3	TRBJ1-2	once	.	CASSQDRMGGGYTF	TGCGCCAGCAGCCAAGATCGGATGGGTGGTGGCTACACCTTC
TRBV6-5	TRBJ1-4	.	TRBD1	CASSSQGEKLFF	TGTGCCAGCAGTTCACAGGGGGAAAAACTGTTTTTT
TRBV27	TRBJ2-7	.	.	CASRSLGGAYYEQYF	TGTGCCAGCAGATCACTTGGGGGCGCTTATTACGAGCAGTACTTC
TRBV6-1	TRBJ2-7	.	TRBD1	CASRMGQGAWEQYF	TGTGCCAGCAGGATGGGACAGGGGGCCTGGGAGCAGTACTTC
TRBV10-3	TRBJ2-3	once	TRBD2	CAIRVAGRMLTDTQYF	TGTGCCATCAGGGTAGCGGGGCGCATGTTGACAGATACGCAGTATTTT
TRBV28	TRBJ1-5	.	.	CASIYRGLSNQPQHF	TGTGCCAGCATCTATAGGGGACTTAGCAATCAGCCCCAGCATTTT
TRBV2	TRBJ2-2	.	.	CASRGRGEVSGELFF	TGTGCCAGCAGAGGCAGGGGCGAAGTTTCCGGGGAGCTGTTTTTT
TRBV4-1	TRBJ1-1	.	TRBD1	CASSGQGGGTEAFF	TGCGCCAGCAGCGGACAGGGGGGTGGCACTGAAGCTTTCTTT
TRBV10-3	TRBJ2-1	.	.	CAISEGFDYNEQFF	TGTGCCATCAGTGAAGGCTTTGACTACAATGAGCAGTTCTTC
TRBV7-2	TRBJ2-3	.	TRBD2	CASSSTSGNTQYF	TGTGCCAGCAGCTCGACTAGCGGGAATACGCAGTATTTT